The rows below give T cell receptor beta chains drawn from one sample of a study of cytomegalovirus exposure and HLA in healthy donors. Some clones are missing from TCRdb's copy, which holds only in-frame ones; the method was immunoSEQ multiplex PCR. The sample includes 200,000 or so clones, around four fifths seen only once; the top ten take approximately 7%. Sequenced input: PBMCs. The receptor set was obtained from a man aged 18-30 years in good health and CMV-seropositive. Each CDR3 is given with its conserved first and last residue. D genes are given only for firm matches. Rows give clone size only sometimes, using once, few, many, or a class for an expanded clone.

. once TRBJ2-7 TRBV5-1 TGCGCCAGCAGCCCCGAGGGTACAAGCTCCTACGAGCAGTACTTC CASSPEGTSSYEQYF
. . TRBJ2-3 TRBV28 TGTGCCAGCAGTTTCCGGGACAACCCAAGCACAGATACGCAGTATTTT CASSFRDNPSTDTQYF
. . TRBJ1-4 TRBV6-1 TGTGCCAGCAGGACCGGGACAACTAATGAAAAACTGTTTTTT CASRTGTTNEKLFF
TRBD2 . TRBJ2-6 TRBV27 TGTGCCAGCAGCCCTGTCCTTCCGGGAGGATCTGGGGCCAACGTCCTGACTTTC CASSPVLPGGSGANVLTF
TRBD1 . TRBJ2-7 TRBV15 TGTGCCACCAGCAGAGATTTGCGGGGGACAGGGGGCTTAGGGCAGTACTTC CATSRDLRGTGGLGQYF
. . TRBJ1-4 TRBV5-6 TGTGCCAGCAGCGATTATCGGGAGCCTAATGAAAAACTGTTTTTT CASSDYREPNEKLFF
. . TRBJ2-1 TRBV28 TGTGCCAGCAGGGGTTTAACGGGTGGCTCCTACAATGAGCAGTTCTTC CASRGLTGGSYNEQFF
TRBD2 . TRBJ2-7 TRBV29-1 TGCAGCGTTGAAGGGCGGGAGGGAGGCTACGAGCAGTACTTC CSVEGREGGYEQYF
. . TRBJ1-1 TRBV5-1 TGCGCCAGCAGCTTGGCCAGGGTGGATGAAGCTTTCTTT CASSLARVDEAFF
. . TRBJ2-1 TRBV4-1 TGCGCCAGCAGCCAAGATGTTGCGGCTGAGCAGTTCTTC CASSQDVAAEQFF
. . TRBJ2-7 TRBV6-6 TGTGCCAGCAATCAAGACAGGGCGGGACGGCAGCAGTACTTC CASNQDRAGRQQYF